This entry is about one TCR beta chain. Looked up from germline, CDR1 is ENHRY and CDR2 is SYGVKD. CDR3 length: 10 residues. Trimming removed 2 bases from V and 8 bases from J, with 3 bases in between. This specimen belongs to a study of blood T cell repertoires in COVID-19. This table comes from immunoSEQ multiplex PCR, and its TCRdb copy is limited to in-frame clones, with some not included. The top ten clones hold roughly 3.2% of a sample with about 190,000 clones, about 81% of them seen once. The sample was PBMCs or T cells enriched from blood (not recorded which). V is TRBV10-3 and J is TRBJ1-1; no reliable D call. The receptor was derived from a woman aged 25 to 39 who had recovered from COVID-19. The CDR3 protein is CAISEEEAFF. The CDR3 DNA reads as TGTGCCATCAGTGAGGAGGAAGCTTTCTTT.